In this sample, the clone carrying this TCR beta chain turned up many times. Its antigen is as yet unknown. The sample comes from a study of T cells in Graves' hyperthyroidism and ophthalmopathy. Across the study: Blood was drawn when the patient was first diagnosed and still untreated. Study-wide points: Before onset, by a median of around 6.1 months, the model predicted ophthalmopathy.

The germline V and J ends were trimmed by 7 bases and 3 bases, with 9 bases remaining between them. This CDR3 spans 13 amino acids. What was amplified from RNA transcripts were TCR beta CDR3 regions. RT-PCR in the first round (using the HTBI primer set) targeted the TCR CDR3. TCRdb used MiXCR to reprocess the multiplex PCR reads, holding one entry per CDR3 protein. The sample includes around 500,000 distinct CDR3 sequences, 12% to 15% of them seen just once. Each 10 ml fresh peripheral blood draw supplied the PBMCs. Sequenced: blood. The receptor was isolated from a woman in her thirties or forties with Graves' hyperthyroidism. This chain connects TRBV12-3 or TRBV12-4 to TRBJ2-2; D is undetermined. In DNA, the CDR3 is TGTGCCAGCACCGGGTATGACACCGGGGAGCTGTTTTTT. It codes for CASTGYDTGELFF.